This T cell receptor beta chain appears in the sequencing data of a study of blood T cells in healthy people across ages. The study, taken as a whole, reports: Per million T cells, TCR beta diversity dropped about linearly as age rose. PBMCs that were unsorted prevented a conclusive naive versus antigen-experienced comparison.

The V segment lost 6 bases and the J segment 6 bases; nucleotides outside the gene matches: 10. This CDR3 comprises 15 residues. Germline values: CDR1 MNHEY, CDR2 SVGEGT. As to this clonotype: The antigen is undetermined.

Donor samples were obtained from healthy Caucasian individuals from Russia, aged about 6 to 100. A second about 7 to 11 cycle PCR used barcoded and J-beta primers. Each cDNA was tagged by a template-switch adaptor containing 12 random nucleotides. TCRdb fed the 5' RACE reads into MiXCR, producing one record per CDR3 protein. There are 650,000 to 1,000,000 distinct CDR3 sequences in the sample; 35% to 40% occur only once, and over 10% lies in the top ten. The source material was blood. The sequence came from a young man in good health. J is TRBJ2-4 and V is TRBV6-2 or TRBV6-3; TRBD2 aligns across 8 bases. CDR3 loop: CASSLRGRGVNIQYF. The CDR3 coding sequence is TGTGCCAGCAGCTTACGAGGGCGGGGGGTAAACATTCAGTACTTC.